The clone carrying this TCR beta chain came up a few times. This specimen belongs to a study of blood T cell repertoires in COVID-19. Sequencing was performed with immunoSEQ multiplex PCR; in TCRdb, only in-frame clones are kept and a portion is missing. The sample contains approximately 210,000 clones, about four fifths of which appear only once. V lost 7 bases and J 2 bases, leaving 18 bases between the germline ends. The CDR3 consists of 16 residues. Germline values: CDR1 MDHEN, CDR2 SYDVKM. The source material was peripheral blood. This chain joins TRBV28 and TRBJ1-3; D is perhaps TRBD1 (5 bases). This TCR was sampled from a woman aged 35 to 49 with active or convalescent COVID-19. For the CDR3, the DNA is TGTGCCAGCAATCCGATCCAGGGAAGACCTGGAAACACCATATATTTT. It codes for CASNPIQGRPGNTIYF. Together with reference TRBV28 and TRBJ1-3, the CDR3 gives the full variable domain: DVKVTQSSRYLVKRTGEKVFLECVQDMDHENMFWYRQDPGLGLRLIYFSYDVKMKEKGDIPEGYSVSREKKERFSLILESASTNQTSMYLCASNPIQGRPGNTIYFGEGSWLTVV.